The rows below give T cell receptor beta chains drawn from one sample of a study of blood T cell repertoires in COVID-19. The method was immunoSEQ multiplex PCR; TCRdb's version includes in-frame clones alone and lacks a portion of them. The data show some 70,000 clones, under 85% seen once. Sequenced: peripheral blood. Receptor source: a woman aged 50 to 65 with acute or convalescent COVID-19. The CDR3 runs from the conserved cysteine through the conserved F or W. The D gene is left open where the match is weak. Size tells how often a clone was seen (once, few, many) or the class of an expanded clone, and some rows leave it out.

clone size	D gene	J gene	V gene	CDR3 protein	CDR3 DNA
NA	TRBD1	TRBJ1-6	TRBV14	CASSQDRGRSPLHF	TGTGCCAGCAGCCAGGACAGGGGCCGGTCACCCCTCCACTTT
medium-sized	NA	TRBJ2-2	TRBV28	CASSFTGPGELFF	TGTGCCAGCAGTTTTACAGGGCCCGGGGAGCTGTTTTTT
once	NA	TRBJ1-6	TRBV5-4	CASSLDGGLNSPLHF	TGTGCCAGCAGCTTGGACGGAGGCCTGAATTCACCCCTCCACTTT
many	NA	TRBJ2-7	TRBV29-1	CSAIAALTSSYEQYF	TGCAGCGCCATAGCGGCCCTAACATCATCCTACGAGCAGTACTTC
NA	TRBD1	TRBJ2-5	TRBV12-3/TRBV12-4	CASRRDSSRAQYF	TGTGCCAGCAGGAGGGACAGCTCAAGGGCCCAGTACTTC
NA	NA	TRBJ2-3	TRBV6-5	CASNRGRRDTDTQYF	TGTGCCAGCAATCGGGGCAGGCGGGACACAGATACGCAGTATTTT
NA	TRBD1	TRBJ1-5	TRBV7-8	CASSPTGTGSNNQPQHF	TGTGCCAGCAGCCCAACAGGGACAGGGTCTAACAATCAGCCCCAGCATTTT
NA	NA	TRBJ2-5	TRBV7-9	CASSPRDNQETQYF	TGTGCCAGCAGCCCCCGGGACAATCAAGAGACCCAGTACTTC
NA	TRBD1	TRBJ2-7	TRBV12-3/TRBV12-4	CASSAGTGDEQYF	TGTGCCAGCTCGGCCGGGACAGGGGACGAGCAGTACTTC
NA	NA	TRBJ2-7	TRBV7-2	CASGSGSSYEQYF	TGTGCCAGCGGTTCCGGGAGCTCCTACGAGCAGTACTTC
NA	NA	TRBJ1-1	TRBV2	CASSATGIITMNTEAFF	TGTGCCAGCAGTGCAACAGGGATCATCACCATGAACACTGAAGCTTTCTTT
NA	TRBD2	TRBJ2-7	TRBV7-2	CASSLAISGTSYEQYF	TGTGCCAGCAGCTTAGCGATTAGCGGGACATCCTACGAGCAGTACTTC
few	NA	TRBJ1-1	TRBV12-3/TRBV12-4	CASSLGGTIAFF	TGTGCCAGCAGTTTAGGGGGGACTATAGCTTTCTTT
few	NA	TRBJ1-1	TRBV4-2	CASSQDTGGYTEAFF	TGTGCCAGCAGCCAAGATACAGGTGGGTACACTGAAGCTTTCTTT
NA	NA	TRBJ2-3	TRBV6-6	CASRSREFRTDTQYF	TGTGCCAGCAGATCACGGGAGTTTCGCACAGATACGCAGTATTTT
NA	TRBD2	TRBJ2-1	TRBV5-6	CASSLAIEAGTRRRAFF	TGTGCCAGCAGCTTGGCTATCGAAGCCGGGACTAGACGTAGAGCGTTCTTC
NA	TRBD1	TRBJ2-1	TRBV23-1	CASRNRGTQGEQFF	TGCGCCAGCAGAAACAGGGGGACGCAAGGTGAGCAGTTCTTC
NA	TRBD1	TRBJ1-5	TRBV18	CASSSTGNQPQHF	TGTGCCAGCTCATCGACAGGGAATCAGCCCCAGCATTTT
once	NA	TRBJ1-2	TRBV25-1	CASSTQELNYGYTF	TGTGCCAGCAGTACGCAGGAACTTAACTATGGCTACACCTTC
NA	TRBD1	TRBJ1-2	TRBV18	CASRDRGQDGYTF	TGTGCCAGCCGGGACAGGGGGCAAGATGGCTACACCTTC
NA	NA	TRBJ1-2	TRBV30	CAWSGDQGYYGYTF	TGTGCCTGGTCGGGGGACCAGGGTTACTATGGCTACACCTTC
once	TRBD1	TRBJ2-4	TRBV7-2	CASSTWTGRNIQYF	TGTGCCAGCAGCACCTGGACAGGGAGAAACATTCAGTACTTC
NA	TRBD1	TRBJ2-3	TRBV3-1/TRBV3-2	CASSQGTGADTQYF	TGTGCCAGCAGCCAAGGGACAGGGGCAGATACGCAGTATTTT
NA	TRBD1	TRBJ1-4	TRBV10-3	CAISLSAPGQGDEKLFF	TGTGCCATCAGTTTATCAGCGCCGGGACAGGGGGATGAAAAACTGTTTTTT
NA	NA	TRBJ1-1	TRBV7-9	CASSLAQGRATEAFF	TGTGCCAGCAGCTTAGCGCAGGGAAGGGCCACTGAAGCTTTCTTT
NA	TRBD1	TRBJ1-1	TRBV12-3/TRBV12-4	CASSPDRGTYAFF	TGTGCCAGCAGTCCGGACAGGGGTACCTACGCTTTCTTT
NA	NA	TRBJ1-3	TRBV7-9	CASSPQTGSGNTIYF	TGTGCCAGCAGCCCACAGACGGGGTCTGGAAACACCATATATTTT
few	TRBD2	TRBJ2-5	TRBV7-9	CASSTGLAGVSETQYF	TGTGCCAGCAGCACCGGACTAGCGGGAGTTTCGGAGACCCAGTACTTC
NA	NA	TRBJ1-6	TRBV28	CASSLRQYNSPLHF	TGTGCCAGCAGTTTACGACAGTATAATTCACCCCTCCACTTT
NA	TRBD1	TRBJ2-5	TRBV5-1	CASSSTGTEEETQYF	TGCGCCAGCAGCTCAACCGGGACAGAAGAAGAGACCCAGTACTTC
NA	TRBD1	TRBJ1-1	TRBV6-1	CASSDKVPGQANTEAFF	TGTGCCAGCAGTGACAAAGTACCGGGACAGGCTAACACTGAAGCTTTCTTT